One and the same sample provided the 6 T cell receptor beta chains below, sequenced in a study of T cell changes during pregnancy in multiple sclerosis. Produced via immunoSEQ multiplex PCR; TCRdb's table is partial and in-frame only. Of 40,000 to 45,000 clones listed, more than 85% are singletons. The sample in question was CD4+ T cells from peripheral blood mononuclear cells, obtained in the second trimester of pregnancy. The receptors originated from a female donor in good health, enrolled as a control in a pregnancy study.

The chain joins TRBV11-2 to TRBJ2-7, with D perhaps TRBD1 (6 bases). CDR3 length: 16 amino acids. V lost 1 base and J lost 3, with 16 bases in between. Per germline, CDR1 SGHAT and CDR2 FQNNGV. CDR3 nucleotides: TGTGCCAGCAGCTTAGCCCAGGGGCCCCTGGGCTACGAGCAGTACTTC. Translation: CASSLAQGPLGYEQYF.

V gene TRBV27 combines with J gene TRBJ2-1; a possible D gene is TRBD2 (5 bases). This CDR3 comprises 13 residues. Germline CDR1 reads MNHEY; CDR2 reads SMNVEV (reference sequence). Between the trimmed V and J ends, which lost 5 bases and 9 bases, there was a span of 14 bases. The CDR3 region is CASSPRTRGEQFF. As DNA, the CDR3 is TGTGCCAGCAGTCCCCGGACCCGGGGTGAGCAGTTCTTC.

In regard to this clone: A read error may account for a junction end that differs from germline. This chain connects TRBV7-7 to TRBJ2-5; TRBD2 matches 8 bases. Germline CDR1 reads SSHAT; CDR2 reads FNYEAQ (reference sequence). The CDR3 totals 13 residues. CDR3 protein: CASSPGTRETQYF. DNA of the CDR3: TGTGCTAGCAGTCCCGGGACTAGAGAGACCCAGTACTTC.

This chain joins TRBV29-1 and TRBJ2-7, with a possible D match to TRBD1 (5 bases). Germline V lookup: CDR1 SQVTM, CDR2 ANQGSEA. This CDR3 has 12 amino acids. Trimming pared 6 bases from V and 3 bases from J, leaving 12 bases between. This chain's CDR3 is CSVGARNYEQYF. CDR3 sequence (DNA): TGCAGCGTAGGGGCTAGGAACTACGAGCAGTACTTC.

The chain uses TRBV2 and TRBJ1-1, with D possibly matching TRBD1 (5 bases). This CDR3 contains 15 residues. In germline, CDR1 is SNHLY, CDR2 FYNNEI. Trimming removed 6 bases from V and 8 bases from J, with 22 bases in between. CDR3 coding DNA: TGTGCCAGCAGCGCCCGTGGGGGGACTGACGGGGAAGCTTTCTTT. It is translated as CASSARGGTDGEAFF.

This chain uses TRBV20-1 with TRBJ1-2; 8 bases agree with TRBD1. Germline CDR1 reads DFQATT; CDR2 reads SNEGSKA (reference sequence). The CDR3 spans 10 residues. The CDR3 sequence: CSGQGEGYTF. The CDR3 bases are TGCAGCGGACAGGGAGAAGGCTACACCTTC.